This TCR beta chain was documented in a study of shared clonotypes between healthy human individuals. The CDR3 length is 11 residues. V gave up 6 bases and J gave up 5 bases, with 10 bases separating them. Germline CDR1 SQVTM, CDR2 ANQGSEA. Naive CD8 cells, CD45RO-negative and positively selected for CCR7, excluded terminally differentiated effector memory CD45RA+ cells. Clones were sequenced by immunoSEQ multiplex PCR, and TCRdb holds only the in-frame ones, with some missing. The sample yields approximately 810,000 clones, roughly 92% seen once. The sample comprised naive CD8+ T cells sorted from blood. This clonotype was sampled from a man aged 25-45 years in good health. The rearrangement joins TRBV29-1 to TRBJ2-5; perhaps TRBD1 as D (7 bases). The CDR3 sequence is CSVRGAETQYF. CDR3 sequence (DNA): TGCAGCGTCAGGGGGGCGGAGACCCAGTACTTC.